The next 11 T cell receptor beta chains were all read from a single sample in a study of regulatory T cells in long-lasting Graves disease. Documented time point: persistent/refractory GD, antithyroid drugs over 5 years with positive TRAb. RNA isolated from PBMCs was used to make the TCR library. TCR beta libraries were built with iRepertoire HTBI primers and Arm-PCR of CDR3 regions. From the multiplex PCR reads, TCRdb called clonotypes with MiXCR, one entry per CDR3 protein. The sample lists roughly 500,000 distinct CDR3 sequences, around a fifth occurring once. The input for sequencing was peripheral blood mononuclear cells (PBMCs), taken when the disease was refractory, from a patient treated with antithyroid drugs. These TCRs come from a female donor with Graves disease.

Comments on this clonotype: This may arise from a read error, as a much more abundant clone is one base away. The chain combines TRBV5-1 with TRBJ1-1, with 8 bases fitting TRBD1. This CDR3 has 14 residues. Germline V gene sequence: CDR1 SGHRS, CDR2 YFSETQ. V dropped 7 bases and J dropped 0; count of bases not matched to a gene: 5. In DNA, the CDR3 is TGCGCCAGCGCGACAGGGGAAATGAACACTGAAGCTTTCTTT. This gives the protein CASATGEMNTEAFF.

The chain couples TRBV6-1 to TRBJ2-2, with no clear D. CDR1 is MNHNS, CDR2 SASEGT, per germline. The CDR3 totals 12 residues. V gave up 6 bases and J gave up 5 bases, with 7 bases separating them. In DNA, the CDR3 is TGTGCCAGCAGGATCAATACCGGGGAGCTGTTTTTT. Its protein product is CASRINTGELFF.

The table lists this clonotype with many counts. V is TRBV7-2 and J is TRBJ1-1; TRBD1 aligns across 7 bases. The CDR3 is made up of 16 amino acids. CDR1 and CDR2 (germline): SGHTA, FQGNSA. With V trimmed by 6 bases and J by 0 bases, 10 bases remained unmatched. CDR3 protein: CASSLTGFKMNTEAFF. CDR3 nucleotide sequence: TGTGCCAGCAGTTTGACAGGGTTTAAGATGAACACTGAAGCTTTCTTT. The variable domain in full, completed from reference TRBV7-2 and TRBJ1-1, reads GAGVSQSPSNKVTEKGKDVELRCDPISGHTALYWYRQSLGQGLEFLIYFQGNSAPDKSGLPSDRFSAERTGGSVSTLTIQRTQQEDSAVYLCASSLTGFKMNTEAFFGQGTRLTVV.

This clonotype was counted a single time. The chain employs TRBV14 and TRBJ1-3; D is ambiguous. Trimming shortened V by 6 bases and J by 5 bases, and 11 bases separated the two germline ends. The CDR3 is made up of 13 amino acids. Germline V lookup: CDR1 SGHDN, CDR2 FVKESK. This chain's CDR3 is CASRDPTRNTIYF. In nucleotides, the CDR3 is TGTGCCAGCAGAGACCCTACCCGAAACACCATATATTTT.

The V gene is TRBV7-2, the J gene TRBJ2-1, with a tentative D call TRBD2 (5 bases). V was cut by 5 bases and J by 10 bases, with 15 bases left in between. In germline, CDR1 is SGHTA, CDR2 FQGNSA. The length of the CDR3 is 13 residues. CDR3 nucleotides: TGTGCCAGCAGCCCTCGCCTTCCGGGGGAGCAGTTCTTC. It yields the protein CASSPRLPGEQFF. Filled out from reference TRBV7-2 and TRBJ2-1, the complete variable domain reads GAGVSQSPSNKVTEKGKDVELRCDPISGHTALYWYRQSLGQGLEFLIYFQGNSAPDKSGLPSDRFSAERTGGSVSTLTIQRTQQEDSAVYLCASSPRLPGEQFFGPGTRLTVL.

The V call is TRBV4-3, the J call TRBJ2-7, with D perhaps TRBD2 (6 bases). CDR3 length equals 16 residues. CDR1 is LGHNA and CDR2 is YSLEER in the germline V gene. The ends were cut back, 1 base at V and 1 base at J, with 14 bases in the middle. This CDR3 is CASSQVLGTASYEQYF. In nucleotides, the CDR3 is TGCGCCAGCAGCCAAGTCCTAGGGACTGCATCCTACGAGCAGTACTTC.

The V and J genes are TRBV20-1 and TRBJ2-7; TRBD1 matches 7 bases. Unmatched junction bases numbered 11, after V lost 3 bases and J lost 6 bases. The CDR3 contains 14 residues. Looked up from germline, CDR1 is DFQATT and CDR2 is SNEGSKA (reference sequence). CDR3 DNA: TGCAGTGCTAGGGACGGGACAGCCCGGCGCGAGCAGTACTTC. It specifies CSARDGTARREQYF.

Many counts were recorded for this clonotype. The chain recombines TRBV5-1 with TRBJ1-6; 7 nucleotides align to TRBD1. The V gene's germline CDR1 is SGHRS and CDR2 YFSETQ. The CDR3 runs to 16 residues. V shed 5 bases, J shed 4 bases, and the junction held 9 bases outside the gene matches. CDR3 DNA sequence: TGCGCCAGCAGTCTAGCGGGACAGCATTATAATTCACCCCTCCACTTT. As protein: CASSLAGQHYNSPLHF.

This clonotype showed up many times. The rearrangement links TRBV12-3 or TRBV12-4 to TRBJ2-5; tentatively, D is TRBD1 or TRBD2 (5 bases each). V lost 7 bases, J lost 5 bases, and 17 bases lay in between. CDR3 length equals 14 residues. This chain's CDR3 is CASTLGPLEETQYF. Here the CDR3 DNA reads TGTGCCAGCACTCTGGGACCGCTGGAGGAGACCCAGTACTTC.

This clonotype was recorded at least ten times. The V gene is TRBV28, the J gene TRBJ1-4; TRBD1 is a possible D gene (5 bases). With 8 bases removed from V and 3 bases from J, the gap between germline ends came to 16 bases. Germline V gives CDR1 MDHEN, CDR2 SYDVKM. This CDR3 has 15 residues. For the CDR3, the DNA is TGTGCCAGCGGGGAACAAGGAGGGGCTAATGAAAAACTGTTTTTT. This gives the protein CASGEQGGANEKLFF.

This clonotype was seen a few times. V gene TRBV7-9 combines with J gene TRBJ2-5; no reliable D call. This CDR3 spans 16 amino acids. V lost 3 bases and J 2 bases, leaving 16 bases between the germline ends. Per the germline V gene, CDR1 is SEHNR and CDR2 is FQNEAQ (reference sequence). CDR3 coding DNA: TGTGCCAGCAGCTTTTTAATGTTTGGCAGTCAAGAGACCCAGTACTTC. It is translated as CASSFLMFGSQETQYF.